This entry concerns a single T cell receptor (beta chain). V lost 5 bases to trimming and J lost 6 bases, with 14 bases between them. Germline assignment: CDR1 MNHEY and CDR2 SVGAGI. The CDR3 length is 13 residues. The data belong to a study of blood T cell repertoires in COVID-19. About the research overall: COVID-19 samples from acute and convalescent phases originated in the United States, Italy and Spain. PBMCs, B-cell-depleted T cells, or T cells were the source of the cDNA or gDNA that made up the material.

In the source study's methods: The assay estimated nucleated cells by amplifying reference gene primers. Method: immunoSEQ multiplex PCR; TCRdb's copy keeps in-frame clones and lacks some. V, J and clone size are taken as reported in that table, and D and trimming were inferred from the DNA itself. Here the sample spans approximately 170,000 clones, 81% being singletons. The V gene is TRBV6-5, the J gene TRBJ2-7, with D perhaps TRBD1 (6 bases). The sample comprised peripheral blood. This receptor was taken from a man aged 55 to 70 with active or convalescent COVID-19. CDR3: CASSPDRPGEQYF. The CDR3 DNA is TGTGCCAGCAGTCCAGACAGGCCGGGCGAGCAGTACTTC.